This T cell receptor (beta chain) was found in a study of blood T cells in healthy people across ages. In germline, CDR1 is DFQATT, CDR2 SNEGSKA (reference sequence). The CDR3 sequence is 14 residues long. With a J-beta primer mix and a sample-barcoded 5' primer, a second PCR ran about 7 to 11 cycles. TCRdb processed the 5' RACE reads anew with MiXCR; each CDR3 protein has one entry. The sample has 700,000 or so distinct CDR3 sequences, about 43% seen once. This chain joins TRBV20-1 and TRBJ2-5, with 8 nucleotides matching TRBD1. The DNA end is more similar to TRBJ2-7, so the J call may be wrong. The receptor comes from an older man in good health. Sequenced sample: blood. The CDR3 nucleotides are TGCAGTGCTTCGGACAGGGCGGGCATGTACGAGCAGTACTTC. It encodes CSASDRAGMYEQYF.